This T cell receptor (beta chain) was obtained from a study of blood T cell repertoires in COVID-19. Study summary: PBMCs, B-cell-depleted T cells, or T cells were the source of the cDNA or gDNA that made up the material.

CDR3 length: 15 residues. The germline CDR1 and CDR2 sequences are SGHRS and YFSETQ. The ends were cut back, 0 bases at V and 8 bases at J, with 15 bases in the middle. Data came from immunoSEQ multiplex PCR; TCRdb stores just in-frame clones and leaves some out. The table includes a few hundred thousand clones, around 89% detected once. The V call is TRBV5-1, the J call TRBJ2-1; TRBD1 might be the D (5 bases). Sequencing input: peripheral blood. This receptor was obtained from a woman aged 50 to 60 with COVID-19, enrolled during active disease. Here the CDR3 DNA reads TGCGCCAGCAGCTTGGCGCAGGGATTATTGGATGAGCAGTTCTTC. Translating it yields CASSLAQGLLDEQFF.